This TCR beta chain was sequenced for a study of T cell clonality in common variable immunodeficiency. This clone was detected ten times or more. The sequenced fragment ends 3 residues before the CDR3 boundary, so the rest is inferred from the germline J gene. Control and CVID samples contributed equal amounts of genomic DNA. Method: immunoSEQ multiplex PCR; TCRdb's copy keeps in-frame clones and lacks some. Observed are 40,000 to 45,000 clones, no singletons, with the top ten taking about 10%. CDR3 length: 16 residues. V was cut by 7 bases and J by 1 base, with 19 bases left in between. Per germline, CDR1 LNHDA and CDR2 SQIVND (reference sequence).

The source material was peripheral blood mononuclear cells. The TCR was taken from a person aged 18 to 70 in good health. This rearrangement joins TRBV19 to TRBJ1-1; D perhaps matches TRBD1 (5 bases). Partial CDR3 DNA: TGTGCCAGTACCCCCTTAGGGGCAGCCCCGAACACTGAA. This translates into CASTPLGAAPNTE. The complete CDR3 protein is CASTPLGAAPNTEAFF.